The 5 T cell receptor beta chains in this list originate from one sample, sequenced in a study of T cells in Graves' hyperthyroidism and ophthalmopathy. Using RNA transcripts as the source, TCR beta CDR3 regions were amplified. TCR CDR3 regions were first amplified by RT-PCR with HTBI primers. TCRdb re-called the multiplex PCR reads with MiXCR, one entry per CDR3 protein. Of hundreds of thousands of distinct CDR3 sequences listed, about a sixth are singletons. The sequenced sample was blood. The receptor source for this set is a woman aged 18-35 years with Graves' hyperthyroidism.

The V call is TRBV29-1, the J call TRBJ1-2; 12 nucleotides agree with TRBD1. Germline V gene data show CDR1 as SQVTM and CDR2 as ANQGSEA. The CDR3 has 15 residues. V was pared by 4 bases and J by 4 bases, with 7 bases of the junction left unmatched. CDR3 amino acids: CSVGDRGHLGYGYTF. CDR3 nucleotides: TGCAGCGTTGGGGACAGGGGGCACCTAGGCTATGGCTACACCTTC. The whole variable domain, filled in from reference TRBV29-1 and TRBJ1-2, reads SAVISQKPSRDICQRGTSLTIQCQVDSQVTMMFWYRQQPGQSLTLIATANQGSEATYESGFVIDKFPISRPNLTFSTLTVSNMSPEDSSIYLCSVGDRGHLGYGYTFGSGTRLTVV.

The sample holds many counts of this clonotype. The CDR3 DNA reads TGTGCCAGCAGTTCGACAGGCAGGGGCTACGAGCAGTACTTC. As protein: CASSSTGRGYEQYF. The J gene is TRBJ2-7, the V gene TRBV12-3 or TRBV12-4, with D maybe TRBD1 (6 bases). This CDR3 comprises 14 residues. Trimming stripped 4 bases from V and 3 bases from J, with 13 bases between.

The J gene is TRBJ2-7, the V gene TRBV28; D ambiguous. V was trimmed by 6 bases and J by 3 bases, leaving 15 bases between them. The CDR3 is 14 residues long. The germline gives CDR1 MDHEN, CDR2 SYDVKM. Here the CDR3 DNA reads TGTGCCAGCAGGTCACGGGTCATATACTACGAGCAGTACTTC. Translating gives CASRSRVIYYEQYF.

The chain couples TRBV5-1 to TRBJ2-5; 10 nucleotides match TRBD2. The CDR3 is made up of 15 amino acids. J gave up 4 bases and V 3 bases, and 6 bases lay outside the gene matches. CDR1 is SGHRS, CDR2 YFSETQ, per germline. The CDR3 reads CASSSASGGGETQYF. The CDR3, as DNA: TGCGCCAGCAGCTCGGCTAGCGGGGGCGGAGAGACCCAGTACTTC.

This clonotype has a count of ten or more. The chain uses TRBV7-2 and TRBJ1-5; tentative D call: TRBD1 (5 bases). CDR1 is SGHTA, CDR2 FQGNSA, per germline. This CDR3 comprises 13 residues. V gave up 5 bases and J gave up 10 bases, with 15 bases separating them. The CDR3 bases are TGTGCCAGCAGCCTATGGGACGGTGACCCCCAGCATTTT. This gives the protein CASSLWDGDPQHF. Full variable domain (missing parts from reference TRBV7-2 and TRBJ1-5): GAGVSQSPSNKVTEKGKDVELRCDPISGHTALYWYRQSLGQGLEFLIYFQGNSAPDKSGLPSDRFSAERTGGSVSTLTIQRTQQEDSAVYLCASSLWDGDPQHFGDGTRLSIL.